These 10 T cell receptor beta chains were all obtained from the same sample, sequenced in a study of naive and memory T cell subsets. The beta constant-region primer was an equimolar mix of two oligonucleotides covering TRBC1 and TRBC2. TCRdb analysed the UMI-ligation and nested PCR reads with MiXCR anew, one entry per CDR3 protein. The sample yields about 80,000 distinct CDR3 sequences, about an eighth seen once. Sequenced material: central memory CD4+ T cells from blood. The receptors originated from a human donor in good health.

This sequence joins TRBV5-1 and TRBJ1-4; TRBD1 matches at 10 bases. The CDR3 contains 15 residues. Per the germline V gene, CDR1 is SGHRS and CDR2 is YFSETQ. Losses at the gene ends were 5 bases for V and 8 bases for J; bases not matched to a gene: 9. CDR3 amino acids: CASRATGTGEEKLFF. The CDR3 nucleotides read TGCGCCAGCAGAGCAACCGGGACAGGGGAAGAAAAACTGTTTTTT.

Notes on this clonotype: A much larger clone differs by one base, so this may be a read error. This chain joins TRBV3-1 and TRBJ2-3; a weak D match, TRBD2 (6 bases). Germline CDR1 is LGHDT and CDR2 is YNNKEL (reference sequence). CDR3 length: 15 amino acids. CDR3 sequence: CASSLRSGDTDTRYF. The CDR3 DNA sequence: TGTGCCAGCAGCCTTCGTAGCGGAGACACAGATACGCGGTATTTT.

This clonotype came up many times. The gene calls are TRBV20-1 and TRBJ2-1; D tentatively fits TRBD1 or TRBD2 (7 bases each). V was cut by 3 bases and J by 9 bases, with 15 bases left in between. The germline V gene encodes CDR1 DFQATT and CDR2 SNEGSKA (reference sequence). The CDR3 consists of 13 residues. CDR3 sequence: CSARDRPGGEQFF. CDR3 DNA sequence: TGCAGTGCTAGGGACAGGCCGGGGGGTGAGCAGTTCTTC.

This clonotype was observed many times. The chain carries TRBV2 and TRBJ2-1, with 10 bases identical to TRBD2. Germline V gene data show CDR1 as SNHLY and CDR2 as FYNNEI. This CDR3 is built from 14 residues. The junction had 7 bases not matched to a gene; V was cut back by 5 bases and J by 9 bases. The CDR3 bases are TGTGCCAGCAGTCCCCTAGCGGGAGCGGGTGAGCAGTTCTTC. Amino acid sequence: CASSPLAGAGEQFF.

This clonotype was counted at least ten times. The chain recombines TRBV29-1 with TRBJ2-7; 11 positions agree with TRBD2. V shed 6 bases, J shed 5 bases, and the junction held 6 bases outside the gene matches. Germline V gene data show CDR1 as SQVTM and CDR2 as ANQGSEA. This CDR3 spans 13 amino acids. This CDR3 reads CSVNLAGGNEQYF. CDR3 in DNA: TGCAGCGTAAATTTAGCGGGAGGGAACGAGCAGTACTTC.

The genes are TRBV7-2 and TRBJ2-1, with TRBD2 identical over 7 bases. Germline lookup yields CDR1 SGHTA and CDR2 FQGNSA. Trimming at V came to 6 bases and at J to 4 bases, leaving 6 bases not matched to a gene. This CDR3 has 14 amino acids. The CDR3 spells CASRRAGVYNEQFF. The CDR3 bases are TGTGCCAGCAGGAGGGCGGGAGTTTACAATGAGCAGTTCTTC.

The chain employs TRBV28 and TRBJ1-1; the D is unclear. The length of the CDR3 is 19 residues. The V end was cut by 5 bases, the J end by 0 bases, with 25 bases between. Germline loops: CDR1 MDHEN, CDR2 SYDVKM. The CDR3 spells CASSPRYSVGLYMNTEAFF. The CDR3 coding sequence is TGTGCCAGCAGTCCACGATACAGTGTCGGGCTCTACATGAACACTGAAGCTTTCTTT.

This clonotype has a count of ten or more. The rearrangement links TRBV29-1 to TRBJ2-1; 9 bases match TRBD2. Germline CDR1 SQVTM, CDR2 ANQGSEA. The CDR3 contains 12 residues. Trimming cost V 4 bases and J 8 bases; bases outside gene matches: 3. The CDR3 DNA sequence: TGCAGCGTTGGGCGGGAGGGATATGAGCAGTTCTTC. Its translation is CSVGREGYEQFF.

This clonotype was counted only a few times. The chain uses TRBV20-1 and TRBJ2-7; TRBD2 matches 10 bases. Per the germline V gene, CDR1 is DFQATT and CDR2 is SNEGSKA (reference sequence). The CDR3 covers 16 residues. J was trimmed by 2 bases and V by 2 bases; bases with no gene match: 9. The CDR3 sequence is CSARSPSGSRPYEQYF. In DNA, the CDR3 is TGCAGTGCTAGATCCCCTAGCGGGAGTAGGCCCTACGAGCAGTACTTC.

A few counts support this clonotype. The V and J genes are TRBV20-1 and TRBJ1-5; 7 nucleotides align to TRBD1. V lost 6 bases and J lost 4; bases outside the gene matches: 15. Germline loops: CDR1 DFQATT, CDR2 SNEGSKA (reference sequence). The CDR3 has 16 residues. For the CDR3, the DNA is TGCAGTGCCCCTGAGGGACAGCTAAAACGAAATCAGCCCCAGCATTTT. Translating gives CSAPEGQLKRNQPQHF.